This passage covers 21 T cell receptor beta chains from one sample sequenced in a study of blood T cell repertoires in COVID-19. This table comes from immunoSEQ multiplex PCR, and its TCRdb copy is limited to in-frame clones, with some not included. The data show 200,000 to 250,000 clones, with 84% seen just once and roughly 10% held by the top ten. The sample was peripheral blood. The receptor set was obtained from a man in his forties or fifties with active or convalescent COVID-19.

This clone was seen a single time. This chain joins TRBV7-9 and TRBJ1-3; the D is unclear. CDR1 and CDR2 from the germline V gene are SEHNR and FQNEAQ (reference sequence). This CDR3 comprises 11 residues. The V gene lost 5 bases and the J gene lost 4 bases, with 3 bases spanning the gap. The CDR3 region has the DNA TGTGCCAGCAGCCGGGGAAACACCATATATTTT. Translation: CASSRGNTIYF. Complete variable domain (other parts from reference TRBV7-9 and TRBJ1-3): DTGVSQNPRHKITKRGQNVTFRCDPISEHNRLYWYRQTLGQGPEFLTYFQNEAQLEKSRLLSDRFSAERPKGSFSTLEIQRTEQGDSAMYLCASSRGNTIYFGEGSWLTVV.

The rearrangement links TRBV4-2 to TRBJ2-2, with 12 nucleotides matching TRBD2. The CDR3 is made up of 16 amino acids. V was pared by 4 bases and J by 3 bases, with 3 bases of the junction left unmatched. Germline-derived CDR1 and CDR2 are LGHNA and YNFKEQ. In DNA, the CDR3 is TGTGCCAGCAGCCGGACTAGCGGGGATTACACCGGGGAGCTGTTTTTT. Encoded protein: CASSRTSGDYTGELFF.

J is TRBJ2-7 and V is TRBV28; D is possibly TRBD1 (5 bases). CDR3 length equals 13 residues. Trimming shortened V by 2 bases and J by 6 bases, and 11 bases separated the two germline ends. Germline CDR1 and CDR2: MDHEN and SYDVKM. For the CDR3, the DNA is TGTGCCAGCAGTTTAGGCAGGGTGAGCGAGCAGTACTTC. Residues: CASSLGRVSEQYF.

This chain connects TRBV5-1 to TRBJ1-1; D is perhaps TRBD1 (5 bases). CDR1 SGHRS and CDR2 YFSETQ come from the germline V gene. Trimming took off 2 bases at V and 3 bases at J, with 11 bases between the two ends. This CDR3 has 14 residues. The CDR3 loop is CASSLPDSYTEAFF. Written as DNA, the CDR3 is TGCGCCAGCAGCTTACCTGACAGTTACACTGAAGCTTTCTTT. Complete variable domain (other parts from reference TRBV5-1 and TRBJ1-1): KAGVTQTPRYLIKTRGQQVTLSCSPISGHRSVSWYQQTPGQGLQFLFEYFSETQRNKGNFPGRFSGRQFSNSRSEMNVSTLELGDSALYLCASSLPDSYTEAFFGQGTRLTVV.

This chain links TRBV2 with TRBJ2-3, with 12 bases lining up with TRBD2. Germline V CDR1 and CDR2: SNHLY, FYNNEI. This CDR3 spans 17 amino acids. J gave up 0 bases and V 7 bases, and 8 bases lay outside the gene matches. The CDR3 DNA is TGTGCCAGCAATCAGAGACTAGCGGGGGATAGCACAGATACGCAGTATTTT. This encodes CASNQRLAGDSTDTQYF.

J is TRBJ2-3 and V is TRBV4-3; tentative D call: TRBD2 (7 bases). Trimming removed 0 bases from V and 0 bases from J, with 10 bases in between. Germline CDR1 and CDR2: LGHNA and YSLEER. The CDR3 length is 16 residues. The CDR3 DNA follows: TGCGCCAGCAGCCAAGACGGGGGGCCGAGCACAGATACGCAGTATTTT. This translates into CASSQDGGPSTDTQYF.

The chain uses TRBV18 and TRBJ2-3, with 7 bases matching TRBD1. Germline CDR1 and CDR2: KGHSH and LQKENI. This CDR3 contains 14 residues. V dropped 6 bases and J dropped 1; count of bases not matched to a gene: 4. CDR3 amino acids: CASSHGQGTDTQYF. CDR3 bases: TGTGCCAGCTCTCACGGACAGGGCACAGATACGCAGTATTTT.

The chain links TRBV2 to TRBJ2-1; no clear D. The CDR3 covers 12 residues. Trimming removed 6 bases from V and 6 bases from J, with 9 bases in between. The germline V gene has CDR1 SNHLY and CDR2 FYNNEI. CDR3 bases: TGTGCCAGCAGCTACTATGGCAATGAGCAGTTCTTC. This sequence encodes CASSYYGNEQFF.

The chain carries TRBV5-1 and TRBJ2-6; a weak D match, TRBD1 (6 bases). Germline lookup yields CDR1 SGHRS and CDR2 YFSETQ. This CDR3 spans 18 amino acids. Trimming cost V 0 bases and J 0 bases, with 13 bases left between them. The CDR3 spells CASSLGGHLSSGANVLTF. DNA of the CDR3: TGCGCCAGCAGCTTGGGGGGACACCTCAGCTCTGGGGCCAACGTCCTGACTTTC. The variable domain in full, completed from reference TRBV5-1 and TRBJ2-6, reads KAGVTQTPRYLIKTRGQQVTLSCSPISGHRSVSWYQQTPGQGLQFLFEYFSETQRNKGNFPGRFSGRQFSNSRSEMNVSTLELGDSALYLCASSLGGHLSSGANVLTFGAGSRLTVL.

This chain connects TRBV29-1 to TRBJ1-2; D uncertain. Germline V lookup: CDR1 SQVTM, CDR2 ANQGSEA. The V end lost 2 bases, the J end lost 4 bases, and 8 bases lay between the germline ends. The CDR3 loop spans 12 amino acids. The CDR3 loop is CSVELGGYGYTF. The CDR3 DNA reads TGCAGCGTTGAACTGGGAGGCTATGGCTACACCTTC.

This chain joins TRBV4-2 and TRBJ1-2, with a possible D match to TRBD1 (6 bases). The CDR3 is made up of 14 amino acids. Trimming pared 0 bases from V and 3 bases from J, leaving 8 bases between. The germline V gene has CDR1 LGHNA and CDR2 YNFKEQ. This chain's CDR3 is CASSQDAGDYGYTF. The CDR3, as DNA: TGTGCCAGCAGCCAAGACGCAGGGGACTATGGCTACACCTTC.

This clone came up once. Here the CDR3 reads CASSFGGGEPGPIPLHF. The CDR3 DNA follows: TGTGCCAGCAGCTTTGGAGGGGGGGAGCCAGGGCCCATCCCCCTCCACTTT. The chain couples TRBV9 to TRBJ1-6, with a possible D match to TRBD1 (6 bases). Germline CDR1 is SGDLS and CDR2 is YYNGEE. There are 17 residues in the CDR3. V lost 4 bases and J lost 13, with 27 bases in between.

This clone occurred a few times. This chain connects TRBV7-2 to TRBJ1-5, with no clear D. Deletions cut 0 bases from V and 4 bases from J, with 4 bases between. This CDR3 is built from 13 residues. Germline CDR1 and CDR2: SGHTA and FQGNSA. The CDR3 coding sequence is TGTGCCAGCAGCTTAGCCCCGAATCAGCCCCAGCATTTT. Protein sequence: CASSLAPNQPQHF. Complete variable domain (other parts from reference TRBV7-2 and TRBJ1-5): GAGVSQSPSNKVTEKGKDVELRCDPISGHTALYWYRQSLGQGLEFLIYFQGNSAPDKSGLPSDRFSAERTGGSVSTLTIQRTQQEDSAVYLCASSLAPNQPQHFGDGTRLSIL.

CDR3 residues: CASSPVLQGVGSPLHF. For the CDR3, the DNA is TGTGCCAGCTCACCGGTATTGCAGGGGGTCGGTTCACCCCTCCACTTT. V gene TRBV18 combines with J gene TRBJ1-6, with 7 nucleotides matching TRBD1. The CDR3 covers 16 residues. V trimming: 3 bases; J trimming: 9 bases; junction bases outside the gene matches: 11. The germline V gene encodes CDR1 KGHSH and CDR2 LQKENI.

This clone has only one observation. The chain recombines TRBV11-3 with TRBJ2-7, with a tentative D call TRBD2 (6 bases). Germline V lookup: CDR1 SGHNT, CDR2 YENEEA. Deletions cut 1 base from V and 8 bases from J, with 21 bases between. The CDR3 sequence is 16 residues long. The CDR3 is CASSLGAGTADVKQYF. The DNA for the CDR3 is TGTGCCAGCAGCTTAGGGGCCGGGACTGCCGATGTGAAGCAGTACTTC. Based on the CDR3 plus reference TRBV11-3 and TRBJ2-7, the full variable domain is EAGVVQSPRYKIIEKKQPVAFWCNPISGHNTLYWYLQNLGQGPELLIRYENEEAVDDSQLPKDRFSAERLKGVDSTLKIQPAELGDSAVYLCASSLGAGTADVKQYFGPGTRLTVT.

The genes are TRBV6-1 and TRBJ2-1; D is ambiguous. Trimming took 0 bases from V and 0 from J, leaving 9 bases between them. The germline CDR1 and CDR2 sequences are MNHNS and SASEGT. The CDR3 is made up of 16 amino acids. The CDR3 sequence: CASSEAHGRSYNEQFF. As DNA, the CDR3 is TGTGCCAGCAGTGAAGCCCACGGTCGCTCCTACAATGAGCAGTTCTTC.

This chain uses TRBV28 with TRBJ1-5; unclear D gene. The CDR3 sequence is 13 residues long. CDR1 and CDR2 from the germline V gene are MDHEN and SYDVKM. Trimming took off 10 bases at V and 0 bases at J, with 10 bases between the two ends. CDR3 nucleotides: TGTGCCACCGAATCCTATAGCAATCAGCCCCAGCATTTT. Translating gives CATESYSNQPQHF.

The chain carries TRBV7-2 and TRBJ1-5, with D tentatively TRBD1 (5 bases). The V and J ends lost 5 bases and 6 bases respectively, with 14 bases between them. The CDR3 is 14 residues long. Per the germline V gene, CDR1 is SGHTA and CDR2 is FQGNSA. CDR3 residues: CASSLPGIRQPQHF. The CDR3 DNA follows: TGTGCCAGCAGCCTTCCAGGGATACGTCAGCCCCAGCATTTT.

The chain links TRBV5-6 to TRBJ2-2, with 10 bases matching TRBD1. The CDR3 covers 15 residues. The V segment lost 2 bases and the J segment 6 bases; nucleotides outside the gene matches: 4. CDR1 SGHDT and CDR2 YYEEEE come from the germline V gene. The chain's CDR3 is CASSFRTGGPGELFF. DNA of the CDR3: TGTGCCAGCAGCTTTAGGACAGGGGGTCCCGGGGAGCTGTTTTTT.

The J gene is TRBJ1-6, the V gene TRBV5-4, with D maybe TRBD1 (6 bases). Germline loops: CDR1 SGHNT, CDR2 YYREEE (reference sequence). Deletions cut 0 bases from V and 10 bases from J, with 8 bases between. The CDR3 totals 13 residues. CDR3 nucleotides: TGTGCCAGCAGCTTGGACAGGGACTCACCCCTCCACTTT. This codes for CASSLDRDSPLHF.

This chain joins TRBV5-8 and TRBJ2-1, with D maybe TRBD1 (5 bases). This CDR3 is built from 14 residues. V was clipped by 4 bases and J by 7 bases, with 15 bases between them. Germline V CDR1 and CDR2: SGHTS, YDEGEE. CDR3 sequence reads: CASSPDSYGNEQFF. In DNA, the CDR3 is TGTGCCAGCAGCCCTGACAGCTATGGGAATGAGCAGTTCTTC. Full variable domain (remainder filled in from reference TRBV5-8 and TRBJ2-1): EAGVTQSPTHLIKTRGQQATLRCSPISGHTSVYWYQQALGLGLQFLLWYDEGEERNRGNFPPRFSGRQFPNYSSELNVNALELEDSALYLCASSPDSYGNEQFFGPGTRLTVL.